The 6 T cell receptor beta chains listed next were all sequenced from one sample in a study of OX40 agonist ivuxolimab in advanced cancers. Produced via immunoSEQ multiplex PCR; TCRdb's table is partial and in-frame only. The profile shows approximately 84,000 clones, roughly 89% of them singletons. The sequenced sample was CD4+ or CD8+ T cells sorted from blood, obtained in a trial of the OX40 agonist ivuxolimab. All receptors derive from an adult with an advanced solid tumor such as melanoma, head and neck, liver or kidney cancer.

J is TRBJ2-7 and V is TRBV6-1, with 9 positions matching TRBD2. The CDR3 loop spans 14 amino acids. Unmatched junction bases numbered 9, after V lost 6 bases and J lost 6 bases. Germline CDR1 MNHNS, CDR2 SASEGT. The CDR3, as DNA: TGTGCCAGCAGGTCGGGGACTAGCAGCGTCGAGCAGTACTTC. Translated: CASRSGTSSVEQYF.

The chain has TRBV19 and TRBJ2-3; 13 bases fit TRBD2. Germline assignment: CDR1 LNHDA and CDR2 SQIVND (reference sequence). This CDR3 is built from 18 residues. J was trimmed by 7 bases and V by 0 bases; bases with no gene match: 10. In nucleotides, the CDR3 is TGTGCCAGTAGTATAGATTGGAGGACTAGCGGGAGCGGGAATACGCAGTATTTT. This sequence encodes CASSIDWRTSGSGNTQYF.

This rearrangement joins TRBV14 to TRBJ1-2; D remains unclear. The ends were cut back, 1 base at V and 0 bases at J, with 18 bases in the middle. Germline V gives CDR1 SGHDN, CDR2 FVKESK. The CDR3 has 18 amino acids. CDR3 sequence reads: CASSQGGGRLLANYGYTF. Written as DNA, the CDR3 is TGTGCCAGCAGCCAAGGAGGAGGTCGGTTGCTGGCTAACTATGGCTACACCTTC. The full variable domain, with the rest looked up from reference TRBV14 and TRBJ1-2, is EAGVTQFPSHSVIEKGQTVTLRCDPISGHDNLYWYRRVMGKEIKFLLHFVKESKQDESGMPNNRFLAERTGGTYSTLKVQPAELEDSGVYFCASSQGGGRLLANYGYTFGSGTRLTVV.

The J gene is TRBJ1-4, the V gene TRBV21-1; the table calls TRBD1, which could not be checked here. TRBV21-1 counts as a pseudogene. CDR3 length equals 14 residues. The CDR3 loop reads CASSKVGFNEKLFF. DNA of the CDR3: TGTGCCAGCAGCAAAGTGGGCTTTAATGAAAAACTGTTTTTT.

This clone was detected a few times. The chain links TRBV19 to TRBJ2-7; 7 bases are shared with TRBD1. Per germline, CDR1 LNHDA and CDR2 SQIVND (reference sequence). V lost 8 bases, J lost 5 bases, and 3 bases stayed unmatched. The CDR3 is made up of 11 amino acids. The chain's CDR3 is CASSTGDEQYF. The CDR3 DNA follows: TGTGCCAGTTCCACAGGGGACGAGCAGTACTTC.

The chain couples TRBV6-5 to TRBJ1-2; perhaps TRBD1 as D (5 bases). With 0 bases removed from V and 3 bases from J, the gap between germline ends came to 11 bases. This CDR3 is 15 amino acids long. The germline CDR1 and CDR2 sequences are MNHEY and SVGAGI. CDR3 amino acids: CASSYSVSGHYGYTF. CDR3 sequence (DNA): TGTGCCAGCAGTTACTCAGTCTCAGGGCACTATGGCTACACCTTC.